The sequence of this T cell receptor (beta chain) was determined in a study of T cell repertoires in cytomegalovirus infection. Study context: It was the public TCR beta signatures that indicated both CMV infection and matching HLA type. Overall study findings and caveats: HLA-C-restricted CMV-specific TCR beta clonotypes prevailed in the ex vivo response.

This clonotype appeared a few times. Its antigen is as yet unknown. TCRdb reanalysed the reads using MiXCR and keeps one entry per CDR3 protein. The sample holds more than 95,000 distinct CDR3 sequences; about 31% are singletons and the top ten take under 65%. The germline V gene encodes CDR1 MNHEY and CDR2 SVGAGI. The CDR3 spans 14 residues. V trimming: 7 bases; J trimming: 1 base; junction bases outside the gene matches: 5. The sequence was collected from a human donor in good health (CMV status not recorded). Some clones in this sample may be carry-over from other donors' samples. The input for sequencing was CD8+ T cells from cultured PBMCs, taken from culture after CMV antigen stimulation. This chain links TRBV6-5 with TRBJ1-1, with 8 nucleotides matching TRBD1. CDR3 residues: CASTQGATNTEAFF. The CDR3 DNA is TGTGCCAGCACCCAGGGGGCGACGAACACTGAAGCTTTCTTT.